This T cell receptor beta chain was obtained from a study of molecular identifiers for immune sequencing clone quantification. Study-wide points: Spiked Jurkat TCR RNA equivalent to one cell was reportedly detectable in approximately 970,000 naive cells. Highly expanded clones may be undercounted when identical TCR molecules share barcodes. Whereas clones above 20 RNA copies held under 1% of naive-cell molecules, they held over 99% of effector molecules.

Sorting selected naive CD8 T cells with a CD8+CD4-CCR7+CD45RA+ phenotype. TCRdb re-derived calls from the PCR reads in MiXCR, one entry per CDR3 protein. The table has about 500,000 distinct CDR3 sequences, around 23% seen once. About this clonotype: The antigen remains unidentified.

Trimming shortened V by 7 bases and J by 7 bases, and 7 bases separated the two germline ends. CDR3 length: 11 residues. V is TRBV12-3 or TRBV12-4 and J is TRBJ1-4; no reliable D call. The material sequenced was naive CD8+ T cells from blood, with Jurkat cell RNA spiked in. Subset in this sample: FACS-sorted CD8+CD4-CCR7+CD45RA+ naive T cells. The sequence came from a human donor in good health. Some libraries in this study had Jurkat cell RNA spiked in. CDR3 coding DNA: TGTGCCAGCAATTCCGGTGAAAAACTGTTTTTT. It specifies CASNSGEKLFF.